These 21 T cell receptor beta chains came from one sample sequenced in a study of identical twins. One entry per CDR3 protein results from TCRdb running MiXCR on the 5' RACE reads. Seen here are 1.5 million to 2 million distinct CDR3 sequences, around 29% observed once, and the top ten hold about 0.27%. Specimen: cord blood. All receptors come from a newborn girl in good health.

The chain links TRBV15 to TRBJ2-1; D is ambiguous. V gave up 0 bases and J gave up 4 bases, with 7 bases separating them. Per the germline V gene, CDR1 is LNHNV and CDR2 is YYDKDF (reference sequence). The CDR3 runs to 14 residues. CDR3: CATSRDLEYNEQFF. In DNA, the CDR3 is TGTGCCACCAGCAGAGATCTAGAATACAATGAGCAGTTCTTC.

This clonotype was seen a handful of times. CDR3 sequence (DNA): TGTGCCAGCAGCGTAGGACTAGCGGGGGTGGATGAGCAGTTCTTC. Residues: CASSVGLAGVDEQFF. V gene TRBV9 combines with J gene TRBJ2-1; 12 nucleotides agree with TRBD2. With 0 bases clipped from V and 8 bases from J, the junction kept 3 bases outside the gene matches. This CDR3 is built from 15 residues. The germline V gene encodes CDR1 SGDLS and CDR2 YYNGEE.

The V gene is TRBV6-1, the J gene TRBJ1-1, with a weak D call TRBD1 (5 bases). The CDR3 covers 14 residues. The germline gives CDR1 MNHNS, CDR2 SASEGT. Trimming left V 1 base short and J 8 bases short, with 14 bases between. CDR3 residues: CASSEVIWGPEAFF. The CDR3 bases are TGTGCCAGCAGTGAAGTGATATGGGGCCCGGAAGCTTTCTTT.

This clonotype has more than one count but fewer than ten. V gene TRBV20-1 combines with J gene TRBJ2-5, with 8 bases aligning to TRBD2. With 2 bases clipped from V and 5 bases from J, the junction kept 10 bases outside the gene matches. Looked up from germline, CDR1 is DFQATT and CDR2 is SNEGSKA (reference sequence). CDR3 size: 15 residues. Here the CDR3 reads CSARRPGTRGETQYF. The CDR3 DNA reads TGCAGTGCTAGACGACCCGGGACTAGGGGGGAGACCCAGTACTTC.

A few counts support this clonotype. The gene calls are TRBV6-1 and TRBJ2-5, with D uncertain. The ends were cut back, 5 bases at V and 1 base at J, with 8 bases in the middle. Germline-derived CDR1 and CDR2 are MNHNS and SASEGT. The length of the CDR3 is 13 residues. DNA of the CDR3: TGTGCCAGCAGTAAACATCGCCAAGAGACCCAGTACTTC. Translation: CASSKHRQETQYF.

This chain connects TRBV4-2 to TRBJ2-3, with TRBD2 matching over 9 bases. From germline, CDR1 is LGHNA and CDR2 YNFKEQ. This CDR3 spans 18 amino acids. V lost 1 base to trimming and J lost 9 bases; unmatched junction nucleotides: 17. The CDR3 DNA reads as TGTGCCAGCAGCCAAGGCCTGTCTAGAGGCGGGGGGGGCAAGACGCAGTATTTT. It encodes CASSQGLSRGGGGKTQYF.

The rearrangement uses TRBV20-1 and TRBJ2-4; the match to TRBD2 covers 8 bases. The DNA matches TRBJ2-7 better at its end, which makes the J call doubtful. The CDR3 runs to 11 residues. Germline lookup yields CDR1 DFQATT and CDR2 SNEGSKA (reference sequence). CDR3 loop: CSATGTSEQYF. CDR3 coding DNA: TGCAGTGCTACGGGGACTAGCGAGCAGTACTTC.

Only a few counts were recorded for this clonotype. As DNA, the CDR3 is TGTGCCAGCAGCCACCAGCTTGGGAGCACAGATACGCAGTATTTT. Residues: CASSHQLGSTDTQYF. The chain links TRBV14 to TRBJ2-3; D not resolved. This CDR3 is built from 15 residues. Per germline, CDR1 SGHDN and CDR2 FVKESK. V lost 3 bases and J lost 0, with 10 bases in between.

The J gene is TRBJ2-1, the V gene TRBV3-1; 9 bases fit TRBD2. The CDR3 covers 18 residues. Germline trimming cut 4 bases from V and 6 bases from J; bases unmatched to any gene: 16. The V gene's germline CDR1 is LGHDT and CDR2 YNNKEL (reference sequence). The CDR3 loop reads CASSRELVSGRSSNEQFF. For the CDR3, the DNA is TGTGCCAGCAGCCGTGAGCTGGTTAGCGGGAGATCTTCCAATGAGCAGTTCTTC.

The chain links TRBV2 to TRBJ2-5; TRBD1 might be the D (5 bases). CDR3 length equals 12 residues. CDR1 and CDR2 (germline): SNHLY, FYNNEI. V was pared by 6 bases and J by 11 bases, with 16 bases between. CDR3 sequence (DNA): TGTGCCAGCAGAATACAGGACAATGAGCAGTACTTC. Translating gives CASRIQDNEQYF.

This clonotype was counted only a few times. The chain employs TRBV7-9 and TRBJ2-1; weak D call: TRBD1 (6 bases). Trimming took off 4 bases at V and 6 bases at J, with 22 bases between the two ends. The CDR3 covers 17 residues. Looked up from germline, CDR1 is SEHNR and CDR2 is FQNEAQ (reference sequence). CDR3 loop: CASSSYPTGLWFNEQFF. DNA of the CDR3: TGTGCCAGCAGCTCCTACCCCACAGGGCTGTGGTTCAATGAGCAGTTCTTC.

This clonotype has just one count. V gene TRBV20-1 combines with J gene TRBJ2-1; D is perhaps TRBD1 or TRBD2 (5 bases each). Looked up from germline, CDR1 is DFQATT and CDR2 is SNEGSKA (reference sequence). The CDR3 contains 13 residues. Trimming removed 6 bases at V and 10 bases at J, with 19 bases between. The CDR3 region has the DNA TGCAGTGCGGCCACCGGGGCTAACTACGAGCAGTTCTTC. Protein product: CSAATGANYEQFF.

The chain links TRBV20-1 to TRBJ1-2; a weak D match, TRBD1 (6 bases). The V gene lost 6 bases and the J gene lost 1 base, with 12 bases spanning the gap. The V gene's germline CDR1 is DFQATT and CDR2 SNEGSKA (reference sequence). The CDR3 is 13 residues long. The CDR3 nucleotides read TGCAGTGCCCCGGACAGTTTTAACTATGGCTACACCTTC. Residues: CSAPDSFNYGYTF.

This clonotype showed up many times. The CDR3, as DNA: TGCAGTGCTAGCGGGCCGTACTACGAGCAGTACTTC. Protein sequence: CSASGPYYEQYF. The chain links TRBV20-1 to TRBJ2-7; no clear D gene. The V end was cut by 3 bases, the J end by 3 bases, with 9 bases between. Germline CDR1 reads DFQATT; CDR2 reads SNEGSKA (reference sequence). The length of the CDR3 is 12 residues.

CDR3 DNA: TGTGCCATCAGTGAGTCTAGGGGGGCATTTAATGAGCAGTTCTTC. Encoded protein: CAISESRGAFNEQFF. The genes are TRBV10-3 and TRBJ2-1; D is possibly TRBD1 or TRBD2 (6 bases each). Trimming removed 0 bases at V and 7 bases at J, with 13 bases between. Germline V gene lookup returns CDR1 ENHRY and CDR2 SYGVKD. CDR3 size: 15 residues.

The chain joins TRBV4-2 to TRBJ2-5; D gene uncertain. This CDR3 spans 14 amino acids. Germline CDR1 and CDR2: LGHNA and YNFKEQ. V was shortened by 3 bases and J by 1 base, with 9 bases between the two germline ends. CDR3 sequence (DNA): TGTGCCAGCAGCCAGAGGACCCTCCAAGAGACCCAGTACTTC. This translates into CASSQRTLQETQYF.

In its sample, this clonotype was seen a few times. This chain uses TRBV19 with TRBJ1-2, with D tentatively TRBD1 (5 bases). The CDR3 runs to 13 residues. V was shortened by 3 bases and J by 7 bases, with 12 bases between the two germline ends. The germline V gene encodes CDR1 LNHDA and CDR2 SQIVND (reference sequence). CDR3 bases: TGTGCCAGTAGTATTGGGGGAACTGGTGGCTACACCTTC. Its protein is CASSIGGTGGYTF.

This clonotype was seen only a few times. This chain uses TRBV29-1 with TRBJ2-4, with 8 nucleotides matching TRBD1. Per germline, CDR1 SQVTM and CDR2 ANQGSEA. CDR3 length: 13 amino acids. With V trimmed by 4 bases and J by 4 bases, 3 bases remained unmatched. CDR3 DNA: TGCAGCGTTGCGAGGACAGGGAAAAACATTCAGTACTTC. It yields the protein CSVARTGKNIQYF.

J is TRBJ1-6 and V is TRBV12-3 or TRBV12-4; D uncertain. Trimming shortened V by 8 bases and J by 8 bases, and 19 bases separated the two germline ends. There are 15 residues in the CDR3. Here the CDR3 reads CASRTRHSADSPLHF. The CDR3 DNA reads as TGTGCCAGCCGAACTCGACACTCCGCGGATTCACCCCTCCACTTT.

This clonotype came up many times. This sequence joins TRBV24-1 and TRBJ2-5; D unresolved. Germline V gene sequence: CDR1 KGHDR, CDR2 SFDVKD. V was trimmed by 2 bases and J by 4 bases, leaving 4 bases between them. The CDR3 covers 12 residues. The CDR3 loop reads CATSDSGETQYF. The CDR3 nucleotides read TGTGCCACCAGTGATTCGGGAGAGACCCAGTACTTC.

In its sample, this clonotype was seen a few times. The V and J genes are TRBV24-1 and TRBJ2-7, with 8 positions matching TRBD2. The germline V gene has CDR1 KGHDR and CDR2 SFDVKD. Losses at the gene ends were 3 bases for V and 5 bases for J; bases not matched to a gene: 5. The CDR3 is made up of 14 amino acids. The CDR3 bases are TGTGCCACCAGTGATAGCGGGAGCGTGAACGAGCAGTACTTC. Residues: CATSDSGSVNEQYF.